This T cell receptor (beta chain) stems from a study of control samples from healthy donors and cancer patients (dated by TCRdb to 2019 to 2021). Remarks on this clone: Its recognized antigen is unknown. No clone much larger than this one lies a single base away; base qualities are absent.

Measured from the cysteine to the phenylalanine, the CDR3 is 16 residues long. The entry retains the CDR3 DNA only, 48 bases that are in frame from base 1. CDR1 and CDR2, looked up from the germline V gene, are KGHDR and SFDVKD. V is trimmed back by 3 bases and J by 2 bases, and the junction contains 6 bases that no gene match accounts for. Libraries were prepared through the immunoSEQ multiplex PCR assay. Here the immuneACCESS table is served through TCRdb, limited to in-frame sequences with V and J called. Missing clones are a known gap in these copies; in checked studies unresolved V genes cover under half, and the rest lacks a known reason. A total of 150,000 to 200,000 clones appear in this sample, roughly 88% of them only once. Approximately 4.9% of the sample is held by the ten biggest clonotypes.

The chain links TRBV24-1 with TRBJ2-1; a stretch of 7 junction bases matches TRBD1. Sequencing was carried out using blood. The sequence was obtained from a woman in her 30s in good health. The sequenced DNA is TGTGCCACCAGTGATGGGGGACAGCCTCCCTACAATGAGCAGTTCTTC. It translates to CATSDGGQPPYNEQFF.